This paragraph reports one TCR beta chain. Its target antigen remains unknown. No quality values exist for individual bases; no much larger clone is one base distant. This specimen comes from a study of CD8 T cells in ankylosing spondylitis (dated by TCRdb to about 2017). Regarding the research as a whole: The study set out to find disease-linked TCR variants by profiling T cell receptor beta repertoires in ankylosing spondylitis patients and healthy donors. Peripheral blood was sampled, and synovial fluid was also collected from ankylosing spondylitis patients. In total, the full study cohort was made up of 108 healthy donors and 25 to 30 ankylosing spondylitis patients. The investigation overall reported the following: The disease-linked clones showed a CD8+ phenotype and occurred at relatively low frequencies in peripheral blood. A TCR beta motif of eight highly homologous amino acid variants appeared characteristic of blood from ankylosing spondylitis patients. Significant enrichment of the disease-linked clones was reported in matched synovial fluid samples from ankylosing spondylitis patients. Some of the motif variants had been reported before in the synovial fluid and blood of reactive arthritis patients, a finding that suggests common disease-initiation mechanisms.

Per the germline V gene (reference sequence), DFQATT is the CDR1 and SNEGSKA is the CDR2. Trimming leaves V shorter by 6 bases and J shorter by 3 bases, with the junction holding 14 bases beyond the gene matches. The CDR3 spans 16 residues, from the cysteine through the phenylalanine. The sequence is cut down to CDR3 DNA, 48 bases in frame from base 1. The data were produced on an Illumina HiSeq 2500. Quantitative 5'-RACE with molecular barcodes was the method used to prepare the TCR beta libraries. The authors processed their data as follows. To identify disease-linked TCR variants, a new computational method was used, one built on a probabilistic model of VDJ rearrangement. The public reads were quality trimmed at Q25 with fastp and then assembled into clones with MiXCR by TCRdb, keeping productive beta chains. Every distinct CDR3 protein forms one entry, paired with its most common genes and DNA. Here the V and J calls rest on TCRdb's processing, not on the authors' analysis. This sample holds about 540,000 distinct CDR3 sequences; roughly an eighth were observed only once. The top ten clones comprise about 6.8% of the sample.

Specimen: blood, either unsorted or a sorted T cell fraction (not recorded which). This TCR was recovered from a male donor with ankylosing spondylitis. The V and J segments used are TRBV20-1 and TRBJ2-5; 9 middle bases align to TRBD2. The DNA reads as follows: TGCAGTGCAACCCCGCACTTAGCGGGGGCGGAAGAGACCCAGTACTTC. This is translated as CSATPHLAGAEETQYF.